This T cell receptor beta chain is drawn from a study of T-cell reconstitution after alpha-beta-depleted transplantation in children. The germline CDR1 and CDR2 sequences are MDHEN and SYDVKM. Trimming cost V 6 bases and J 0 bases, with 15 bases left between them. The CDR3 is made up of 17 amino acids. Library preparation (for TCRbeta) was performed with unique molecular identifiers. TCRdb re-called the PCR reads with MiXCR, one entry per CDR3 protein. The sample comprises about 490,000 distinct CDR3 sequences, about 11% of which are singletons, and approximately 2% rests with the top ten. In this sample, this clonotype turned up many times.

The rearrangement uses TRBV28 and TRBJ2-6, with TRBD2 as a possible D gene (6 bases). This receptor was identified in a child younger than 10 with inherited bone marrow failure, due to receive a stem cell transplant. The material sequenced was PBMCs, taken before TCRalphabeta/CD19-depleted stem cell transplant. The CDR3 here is CASSLRAGPSGANVLTF. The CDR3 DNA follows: TGTGCCAGCAGCCTTCGGGCGGGGCCCTCTGGGGCCAACGTCCTGACTTTC.